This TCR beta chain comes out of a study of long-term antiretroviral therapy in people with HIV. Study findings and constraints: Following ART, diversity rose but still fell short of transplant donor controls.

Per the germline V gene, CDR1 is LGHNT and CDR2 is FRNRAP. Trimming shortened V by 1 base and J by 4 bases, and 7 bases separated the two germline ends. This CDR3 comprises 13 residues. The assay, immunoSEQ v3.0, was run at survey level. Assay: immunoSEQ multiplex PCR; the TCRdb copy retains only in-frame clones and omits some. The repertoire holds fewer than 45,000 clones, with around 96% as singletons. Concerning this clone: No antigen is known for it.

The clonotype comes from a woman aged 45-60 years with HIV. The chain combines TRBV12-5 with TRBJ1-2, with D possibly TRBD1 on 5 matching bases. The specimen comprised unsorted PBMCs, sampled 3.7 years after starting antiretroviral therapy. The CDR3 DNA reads TGTGCTAGTGGTTTGGACGGGGCCTATGGCTACACCTTC. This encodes CASGLDGAYGYTF.